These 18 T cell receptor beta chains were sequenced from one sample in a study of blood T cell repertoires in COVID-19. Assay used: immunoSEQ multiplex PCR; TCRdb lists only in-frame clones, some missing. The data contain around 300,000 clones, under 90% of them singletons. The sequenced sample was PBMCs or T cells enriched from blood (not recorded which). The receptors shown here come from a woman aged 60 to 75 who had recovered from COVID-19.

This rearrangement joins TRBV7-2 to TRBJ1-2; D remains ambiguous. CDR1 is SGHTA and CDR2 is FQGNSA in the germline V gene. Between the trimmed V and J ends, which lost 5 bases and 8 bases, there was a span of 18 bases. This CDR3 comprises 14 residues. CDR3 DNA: TGTGCCAGCAGCGCCGGGGTACAGCCCCTGGGCTACACCTTC. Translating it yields CASSAGVQPLGYTF.

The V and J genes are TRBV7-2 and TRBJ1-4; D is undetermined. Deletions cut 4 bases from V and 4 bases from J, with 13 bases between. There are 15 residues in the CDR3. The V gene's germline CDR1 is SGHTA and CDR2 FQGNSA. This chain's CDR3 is CASSSPGAGNEKLFF. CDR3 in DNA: TGTGCCAGCAGCTCCCCAGGCGCGGGTAATGAAAAACTGTTTTTT.

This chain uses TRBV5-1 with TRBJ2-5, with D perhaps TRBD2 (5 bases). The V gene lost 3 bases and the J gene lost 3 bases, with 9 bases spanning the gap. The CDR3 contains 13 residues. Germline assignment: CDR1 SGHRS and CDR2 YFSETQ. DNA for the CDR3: TGCGCCAGCAGCTGGAGGCAGGAAGAGACCCAGTACTTC. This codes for CASSWRQEETQYF.

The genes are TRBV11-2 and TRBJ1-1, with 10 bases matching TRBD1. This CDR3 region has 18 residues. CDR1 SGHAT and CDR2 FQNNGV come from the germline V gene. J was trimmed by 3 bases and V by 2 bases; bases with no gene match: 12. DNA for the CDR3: TGTGCCAGCAGCTTAACGCGACAGGGGGCGCGTTGGTACACTGAAGCTTTCTTT. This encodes CASSLTRQGARWYTEAFF.

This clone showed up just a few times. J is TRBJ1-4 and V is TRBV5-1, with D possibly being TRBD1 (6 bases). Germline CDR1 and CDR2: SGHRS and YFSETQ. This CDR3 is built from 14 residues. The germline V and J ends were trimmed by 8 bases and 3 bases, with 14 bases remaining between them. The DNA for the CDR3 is TGCGCCAGTGGAGAGGGGGAAGCTAATGAAAAACTGTTTTTT. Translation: CASGEGEANEKLFF.

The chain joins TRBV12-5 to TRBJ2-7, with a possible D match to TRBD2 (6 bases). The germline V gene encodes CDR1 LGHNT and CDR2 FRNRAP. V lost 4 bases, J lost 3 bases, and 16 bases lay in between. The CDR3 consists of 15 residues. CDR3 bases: TGTGCTAGTGGTTCCAACAATTACGGGGGCTACGAGCAGTACTTC. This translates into CASGSNNYGGYEQYF.

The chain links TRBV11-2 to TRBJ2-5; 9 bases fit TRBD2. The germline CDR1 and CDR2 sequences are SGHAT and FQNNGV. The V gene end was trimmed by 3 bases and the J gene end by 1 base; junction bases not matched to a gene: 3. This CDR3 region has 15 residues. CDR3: CASSFSGLAQETQYF. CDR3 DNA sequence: TGTGCCAGCAGCTTCTCGGGACTAGCCCAAGAGACCCAGTACTTC.

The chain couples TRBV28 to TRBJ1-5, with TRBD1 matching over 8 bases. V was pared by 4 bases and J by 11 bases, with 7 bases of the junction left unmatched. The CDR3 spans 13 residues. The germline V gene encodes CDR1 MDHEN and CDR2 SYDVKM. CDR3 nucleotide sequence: TGTGCCAGCAGTTCGGGACAGGCGGCCGCCCAGCATTTT. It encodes CASSSGQAAAQHF. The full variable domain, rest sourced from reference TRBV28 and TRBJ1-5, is DVKVTQSSRYLVKRTGEKVFLECVQDMDHENMFWYRQDPGLGLRLIYFSYDVKMKEKGDIPEGYSVSREKKERFSLILESASTNQTSMYLCASSSGQAAAQHFGDGTRLSIL.

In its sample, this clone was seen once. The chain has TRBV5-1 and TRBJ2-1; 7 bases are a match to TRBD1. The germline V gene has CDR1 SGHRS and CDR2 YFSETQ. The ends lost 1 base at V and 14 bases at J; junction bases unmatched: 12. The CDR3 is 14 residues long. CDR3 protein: CASSLYGDRPLKFF. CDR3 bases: TGCGCCAGCAGCTTGTATGGGGACAGACCCTTGAAGTTCTTC.

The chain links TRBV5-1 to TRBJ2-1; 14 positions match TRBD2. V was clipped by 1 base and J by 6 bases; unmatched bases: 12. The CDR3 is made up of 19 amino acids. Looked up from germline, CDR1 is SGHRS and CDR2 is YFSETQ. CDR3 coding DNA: TGCGCCAGCAGCTTGAGACCCGGGACTAGCGGGAGTAAGGTCAATGAGCAGTTCTTC. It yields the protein CASSLRPGTSGSKVNEQFF.

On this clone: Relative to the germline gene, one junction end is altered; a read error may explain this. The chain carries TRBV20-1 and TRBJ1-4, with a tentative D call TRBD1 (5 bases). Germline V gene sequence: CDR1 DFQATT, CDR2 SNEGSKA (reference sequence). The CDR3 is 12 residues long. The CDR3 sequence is CSASGSGRDRVF. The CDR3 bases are TGCAGTGCTAGTGGTAGCGGCCGGGACCGGGTTTTT.

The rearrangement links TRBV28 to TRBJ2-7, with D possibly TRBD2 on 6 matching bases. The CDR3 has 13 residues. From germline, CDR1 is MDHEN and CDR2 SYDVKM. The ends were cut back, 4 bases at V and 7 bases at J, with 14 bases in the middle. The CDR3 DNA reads TGTGCCAGCAGTTATACGGGAGCGAGAGAGCAGTACTTC. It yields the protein CASSYTGAREQYF.

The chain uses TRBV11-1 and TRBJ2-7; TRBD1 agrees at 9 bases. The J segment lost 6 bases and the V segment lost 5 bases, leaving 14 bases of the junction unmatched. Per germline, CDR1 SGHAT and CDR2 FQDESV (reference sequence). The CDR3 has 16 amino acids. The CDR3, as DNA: TGTGCCAGCAGCGCGGGATCGGGACAGGGCCCCCGCGAGCAGTACTTC. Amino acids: CASSAGSGQGPREQYF.

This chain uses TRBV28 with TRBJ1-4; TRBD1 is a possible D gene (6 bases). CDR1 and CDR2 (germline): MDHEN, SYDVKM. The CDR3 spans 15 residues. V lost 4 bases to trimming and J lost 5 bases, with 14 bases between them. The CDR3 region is CASSSRQVVNEKLFF. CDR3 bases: TGTGCCAGCAGTTCCCGACAGGTGGTAAATGAAAAACTGTTTTTT.

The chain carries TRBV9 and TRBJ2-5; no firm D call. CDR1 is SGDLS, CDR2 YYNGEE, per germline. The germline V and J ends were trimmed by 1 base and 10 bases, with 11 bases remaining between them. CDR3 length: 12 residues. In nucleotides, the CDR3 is TGTGCCAGCAGCGTAAATATGAGAGACCAGTACTTC. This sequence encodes CASSVNMRDQYF. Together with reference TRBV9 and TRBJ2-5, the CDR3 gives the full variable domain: DSGVTQTPKHLITATGQRVTLRCSPRSGDLSVYWYQQSLDQGLQFLIQYYNGEERAKGNILERFSAQQFPDLHSELNLSSLELGDSALYFCASSVNMRDQYFGPGTRLLVL.

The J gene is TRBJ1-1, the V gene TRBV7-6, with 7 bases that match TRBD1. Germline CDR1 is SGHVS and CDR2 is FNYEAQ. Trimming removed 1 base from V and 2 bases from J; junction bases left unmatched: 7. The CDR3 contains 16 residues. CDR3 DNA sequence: TGTGCCAGCAGCTTAGAGGCCGGGACAGACAACACTGAAGCTTTCTTT. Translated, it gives CASSLEAGTDNTEAFF.

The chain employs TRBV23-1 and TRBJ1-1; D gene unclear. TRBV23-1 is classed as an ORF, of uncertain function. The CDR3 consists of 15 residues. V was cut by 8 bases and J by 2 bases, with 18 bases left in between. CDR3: CASPCAQTINTEAFF. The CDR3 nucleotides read TGCGCCAGCCCCTGTGCACAGACCATAAACACTGAAGCTTTCTTT.

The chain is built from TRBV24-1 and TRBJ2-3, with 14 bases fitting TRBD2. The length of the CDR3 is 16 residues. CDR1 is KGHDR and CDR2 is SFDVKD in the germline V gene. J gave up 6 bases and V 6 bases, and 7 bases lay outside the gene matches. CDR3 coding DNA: TGTGCCACCAGTCAGACTAGCGGGGGGGCCCGGGATACGCAGTATTTT. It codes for CATSQTSGGARDTQYF.